The clone carrying this T cell receptor (beta chain) was seen a single time. Looked up from germline, CDR1 is LNHDA and CDR2 is SQIVND (reference sequence). The CDR3 runs 16 residues. V was shortened by 5 bases and J by 2 bases, with 16 bases between the two germline ends. This sample was taken from a study of blood T cell repertoires in COVID-19. In the original processing: Quantification of nucleated cells was approximated via reference gene primer amplification. Here immunoSEQ multiplex PCR was the method, and the copy in TCRdb shows in-frame clones only, minus some. V and J calls and clone size come straight from that table; D and trimming were deduced from the DNA. The sample lists approximately 46,000 clones, roughly 68% seen once, with approximately 61% in the top ten.

The chain combines TRBV19 with TRBJ2-1; D might be TRBD2 (5 bases). The source is an elderly man with acute or convalescent COVID-19. The sample was peripheral blood. The CDR3 DNA is TGTGCCAGTAGTTCCCGGGGTAGCCGTCCCTACAATGAGCAGTTCTTC. This translates into CASSSRGSRPYNEQFF.